The 2 T cell receptor beta chains listed next were all sequenced from one sample in a study of blood T cell repertoires in COVID-19 (TCRdb year 2020). Library preparation used the immunoSEQ multiplex PCR assay. TCRdb mirrors the immuneACCESS table, restricted to in-frame sequences. Some clones are absent from its copies; in checked studies, under half trace to an unresolved V gene, and the reason for the others is unknown. Here the sample has about 270,000 clones; approximately 90% occur a single time. Roughly 2.8% of the sample goes to the ten largest clones. Sequencing was done on a sample of PBMCs or T cells enriched from blood (not recorded which). The receptors were gathered from a man aged 35 to 55 who had been exposed to COVID-19.

This clone was detected only once. Here the CDR3 DNA reads TGTGCCAGCAGCCAAGATGGAAGGGGCACTGAAGCTTTCTTT. This codes for CASSQDGRGTEAFF. The chain joins TRBV3-1 (or the pseudogene TRBV3-2) to TRBJ1-1; tentative D call: TRBD1 (5 bases). V lost 0 bases and J lost 4, with 9 bases in between. Germline-derived CDR1 and CDR2 are LGHDT and YNNKEL (reference sequence). This CDR3 spans 14 amino acids.

V usage is TRBV4-1 and J usage is TRBJ2-5; a weak D match, TRBD2 (7 bases). The CDR3 consists of 16 residues. CDR1 is MGHRA, CDR2 YSYEKL, per germline. The germline V and J ends were trimmed by 3 bases and 4 bases, with 18 bases remaining between them. The DNA of the CDR3 is TGCGCCAGCAGCCACTACCCCCAGGGGAGGGGAGAGACCCAGTACTTC. Translation gives CASSHYPQGRGETQYF.